This is a list of T cell receptor beta chains from one sample in a study of blood T cells in healthy people across ages. TCRdb re-called the 5' RACE reads with MiXCR, one entry per CDR3 protein. The sample consists of 1.4 million or so distinct CDR3 sequences, approximately 39% of them appearing once. Material: blood. These receptors all come from a woman in her late teens or twenties in good health. CDR3s include the opening cysteine and the closing phenylalanine or tryptophan. The D gene is left open where the match is weak. A row's size may be missing; if present it is once, few, many or a size class.

>-|-|TRBV11-2|TRBJ2-3
CASSFPATDTQYF
TGTGCCAGCAGCTTTCCGGCCACAGATACGCAGTATTTT
>-|-|TRBV5-1|TRBJ2-5
CASSPGIYQETQYF
TGCGCCAGCAGCCCGGGTATTTACCAAGAGACCCAGTACTTC
>-|-|TRBV20-1|TRBJ1-6
CSVRGGAYNSPLHF
TGCAGTGTGCGGGGAGGGGCCTATAATTCACCCCTCCACTTT
>many|-|TRBV7-9|TRBJ1-3
CASRRGYPGMDTIYF
TGTGCCAGTCGTCGGGGGTACCCCGGTATGGACACCATATATTTT
>-|-|TRBV14|TRBJ2-3
CASSRNSRDTQYF
TGTGCCAGCAGCCGCAACAGCAGAGATACGCAGTATTTT
>few|TRBD2|TRBV12-3/TRBV12-4|TRBJ2-7
CASSLATLAGVSYNEQYF
TGTGCCAGCAGTTTAGCGACGCTAGCGGGAGTTTCCTACAATGAGCAGTACTTC
>-|-|TRBV5-1|TRBJ2-5
CASSFPEETQYF
TGCGCCAGCAGCTTCCCTGAAGAGACCCAGTACTTC
>many|-|TRBV20-1|TRBJ1-2
CSARDRANYGYTF
TGCAGTGCTAGAGACAGGGCTAACTATGGCTACACCTTC
>-|TRBD2|TRBV19|TRBJ2-7
CASSPRGSGAPYEQYF
TGTGCCAGTAGTCCCCGAGGTAGCGGGGCCCCCTACGAGCAGTACTTC
>-|TRBD2|TRBV20-1|TRBJ2-7
CSADMGLAGTYEQYF
TGCAGTGCAGACATGGGACTAGCGGGAACCTACGAGCAGTACTTC
>-|-|TRBV20-1|TRBJ2-1
CSARDRSGAGYNEQFF
TGCAGTGCTAGAGATAGGAGCGGAGCTGGGTACAATGAGCAGTTCTTC
>-|TRBD2|TRBV15|TRBJ2-1
CATSSGTSGRGYEQFF
TGTGCCACCAGCAGTGGGACTAGCGGGAGAGGGTATGAGCAGTTCTTC
>few|-|TRBV7-9|TRBJ2-7
CASSLGLSHYEQYF
TGTGCCAGCAGCTTAGGACTATCGCACTACGAGCAGTACTTC
>-|TRBD2|TRBV18|TRBJ2-1
CASSLAPILAGEGDEQFF
TGTGCCAGCTCACTCGCTCCTATCCTAGCGGGAGAGGGCGATGAGCAGTTCTTC
>-|TRBD2|TRBV7-3|TRBJ2-1
CASSLVVEGTSRLPEQFF
TGTGCCAGCAGCTTAGTTGTTGAGGGGACTAGTAGGCTCCCCGAGCAGTTCTTC
>many|TRBD1|TRBV4-3|TRBJ2-5
CASSQAAGGVDEQYF
TGCGCCAGCAGCCAAGCTGCAGGGGGCGTGGATGAGCAGTACTTC
>few|-|TRBV4-3|TRBJ1-1
CASSSSVGTEAFF
TGCGCCAGCAGTAGTTCAGTGGGGACTGAAGCTTTCTTT
>-|-|TRBV5-1|TRBJ2-2
CASSLVQRNTGELFF
TGCGCCAGCAGCTTGGTTCAGAGGAACACCGGGGAGCTGTTTTTT
>-|-|TRBV6-5|TRBJ1-5
CASSYSGHSNQPQHF
TGTGCCAGCAGTTACTCTGGACACAGCAATCAGCCCCAGCATTTT
>-|TRBD2|TRBV4-1|TRBJ2-5
CASSQETSGYYNEQYF
TGCGCCAGCAGCCAAGAGACTAGCGGGTACTACAATGAGCAGTACTTC